This T cell receptor (beta chain) is from a study of control samples from healthy donors and cancer patients. TCRdb keeps only in-frame clones here, not all; method: immunoSEQ multiplex PCR. Of roughly 74,000 clones in the sample, around 94% were seen once. This clone was recorded only once. The germline V gene encodes CDR1 MNHEY and CDR2 SVGAGI. The CDR3 has 15 amino acids. Trimming cost V 6 bases and J 3 bases; bases outside gene matches: 7. The rearrangement links TRBV6-5 to TRBJ2-4; 8 bases line up with TRBD2. The clonotype originates from a woman between 18 and 29 years old in good health. The sample comprised blood. As DNA, the CDR3 is TGTGCCAGCAGGCCCGAAGCGGGAGTCAAAAACATTCAGTACTTC. Protein sequence: CASRPEAGVKNIQYF.